This T cell receptor beta chain was identified during a study of cytomegalovirus exposure and HLA in healthy donors. General study points: Presence/absence analysis assumed near-uniform sequencing depth across donors. When analyzed later, a missense DCLRE1C variant was found to be linked to TCR beta V- and J-gene trimming.

Comment on this clone: Its specificity is not known.

The study ran its PCR with 60 Vbeta and 13 Jbeta primers. Produced via immunoSEQ multiplex PCR; TCRdb's table is partial and in-frame only. The data show some 140,000 clones, approximately 85% seen once. These donors, healthy bone marrow donors, were studied. The CDR3 totals 16 residues. V shed 7 bases and J 5 bases; nucleotides not matched to a gene: 15. In germline, CDR1 is SNHLY, CDR2 FYNNEI. The receptor was isolated from a woman aged 30 to 39 in good health and CMV-seropositive. The chain couples TRBV2 to TRBJ1-1; 8 bases are a match to TRBD1. Material: PBMCs. CDR3 amino acids: CASNLFLTGVRTEAFF. The CDR3, as DNA: TGTGCCAGCAACTTGTTCTTGACAGGGGTAAGGACTGAAGCTTTCTTT.